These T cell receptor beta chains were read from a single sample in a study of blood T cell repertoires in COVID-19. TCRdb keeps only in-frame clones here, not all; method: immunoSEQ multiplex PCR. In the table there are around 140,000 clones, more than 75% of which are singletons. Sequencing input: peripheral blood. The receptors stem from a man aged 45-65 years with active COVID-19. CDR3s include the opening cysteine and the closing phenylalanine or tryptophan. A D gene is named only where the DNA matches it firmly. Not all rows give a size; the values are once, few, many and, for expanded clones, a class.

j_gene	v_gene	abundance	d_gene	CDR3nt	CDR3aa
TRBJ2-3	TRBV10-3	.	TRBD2	TGTGCCATCAGTGTAACTTTAGCGGGGGGAAGCACAGATACGCAGTATTTT	CAISVTLAGGSTDTQYF
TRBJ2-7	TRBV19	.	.	TGTGCCAGTAGCCAACAGGGTATCTCCTACGAGCAGTACTTC	CASSQQGISYEQYF
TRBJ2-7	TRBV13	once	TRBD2	TGTGCCAGCAGCTCTCGAATAGGGGTAGCGGGGGACTACGAGCAGTACTTC	CASSSRIGVAGDYEQYF
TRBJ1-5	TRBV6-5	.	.	TGTGCCAGCAGCAGGAACAGGGTAGGGAATCAGCCCCAGCATTTT	CASSRNRVGNQPQHF
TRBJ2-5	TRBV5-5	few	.	TGTGCCAGCAGCCCCCCAGGGGTGGGGGGGGAGACCCAGTACTTC	CASSPPGVGGETQYF
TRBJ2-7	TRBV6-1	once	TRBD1	TGTGCCAGCAGTGAGATCCTTTGGGGTAGGGGACAGCTCTCCCACGAGCAGTACTTC	CASSEILWGRGQLSHEQYF
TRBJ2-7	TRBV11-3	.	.	TGTGCCAGCTTAGGGGCAGACACATCCTACGAGCAGTACTTC	CASLGADTSYEQYF
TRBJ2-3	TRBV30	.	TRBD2	TGTGCCTGGAGCGTAGGTCAGCGGGGGTACACAGATACGCAGTATTTT	CAWSVGQRGYTDTQYF
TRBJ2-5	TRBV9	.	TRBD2	TGTGCCAGCAAGTCTGGAACGGGGGGGCGCGAGACCCAGTACTTC	CASKSGTGGRETQYF
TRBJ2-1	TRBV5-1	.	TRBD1	TGCGCCAGCAGCCTAACAGGGGGTGAGCAGTTCTTC	CASSLTGGEQFF
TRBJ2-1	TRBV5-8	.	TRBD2	TGTGCCAGCAGCCTCAGACTAGCGGGGAAGAATGAGCAGTTCTTC	CASSLRLAGKNEQFF
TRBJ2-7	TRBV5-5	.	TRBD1	TGTGCCAGCAGCTTGGACACCGGGACAGGGGGAACCGAGCAGTACTTC	CASSLDTGTGGTEQYF
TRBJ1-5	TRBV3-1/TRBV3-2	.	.	TGTGCCAGCAGCCAAGGGGGGGTTAGGCAGCCCCAGCATTTT	CASSQGGVRQPQHF
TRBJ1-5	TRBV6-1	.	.	TGTGCCAGCAGTGAATCTTACGGACTGACCAATCAGCCCCAGCATTTT	CASSESYGLTNQPQHF
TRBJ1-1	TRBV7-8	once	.	TGTGCCAGCAGCCCTAATAGTGCGGGATCGAACACTGAAGCTTTCTTT	CASSPNSAGSNTEAFF
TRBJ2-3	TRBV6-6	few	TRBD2	TGTGCCAGCAGTTCGCCGCGGGGGAGGCCCACAGATACGCAGTATTTT	CASSSPRGRPTDTQYF
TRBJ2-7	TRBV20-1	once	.	TGCAGTGCTAGTGGGCGGGACAGAAGTCGATACGAGCAGTACTTC	CSASGRDRSRYEQYF
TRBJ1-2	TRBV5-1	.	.	TGCGCCAGCAGCCCAGGGTTGGGCTACACCTTC	CASSPGLGYTF
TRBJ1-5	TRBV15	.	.	TGTGCCACCAGCAGAGACGATCAGCCCCAGCATTTT	CATSRDDQPQHF
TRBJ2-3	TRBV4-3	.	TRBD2	TGCGCCAGCAGCCAAGGCCAGCGGGGATCAGAAGATACGCAGTATTTT	CASSQGQRGSEDTQYF
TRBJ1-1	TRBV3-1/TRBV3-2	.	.	TGTGCCAGCAGCCAAGACCCTTTGGGGGGGCCGAACACTGAAGCTTTCTTT	CASSQDPLGGPNTEAFF
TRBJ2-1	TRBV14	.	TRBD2	TGTGCCAGCAGCCAATCGGGGGGGTCCTACAATGAGCAGTTCTTC	CASSQSGGSYNEQFF
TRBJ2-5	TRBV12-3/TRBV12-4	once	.	TGTGCCAGCAATGGGGGGGCAGAGACCCAGTACTTC	CASNGGAETQYF
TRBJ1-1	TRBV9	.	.	TGTGCCAGCAGCGTAGATATGGGGGGAACCACTGAAGCTTTCTTT	CASSVDMGGTTEAFF
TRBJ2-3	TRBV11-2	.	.	TGTGCCAGCAGCTCAGGCACAGGGTTTAGCACAGATACGCAGTATTTT	CASSSGTGFSTDTQYF
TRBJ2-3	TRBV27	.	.	TGTGCCAGCAGTTTCAGCGGGTCCTCCACAGATACGCAGTATTTT	CASSFSGSSTDTQYF